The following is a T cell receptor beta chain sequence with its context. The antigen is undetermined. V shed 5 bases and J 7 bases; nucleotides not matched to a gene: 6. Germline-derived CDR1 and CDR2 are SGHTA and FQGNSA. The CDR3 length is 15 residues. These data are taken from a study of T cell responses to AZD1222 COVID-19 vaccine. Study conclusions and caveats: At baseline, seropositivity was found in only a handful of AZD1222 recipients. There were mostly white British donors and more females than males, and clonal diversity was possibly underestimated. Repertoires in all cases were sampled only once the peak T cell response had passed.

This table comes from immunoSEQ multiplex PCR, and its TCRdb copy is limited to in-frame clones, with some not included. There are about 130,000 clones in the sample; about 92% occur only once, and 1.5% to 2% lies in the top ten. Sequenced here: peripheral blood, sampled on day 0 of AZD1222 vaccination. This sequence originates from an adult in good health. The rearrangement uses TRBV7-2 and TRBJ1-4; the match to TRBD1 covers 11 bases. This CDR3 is CASSRRGQGGEKLFF. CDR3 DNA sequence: TGTGCCAGCAGCCGCCGGGGACAGGGGGGTGAAAAACTGTTTTTT.